These 17 T cell receptor beta chains were all obtained from the same sample, sequenced in a study of beta chain features in type 1 diabetes. Expressed TCRB transcripts were sequenced, since all the RNA that had been isolated was reverse transcribed. Using immunoSEQ multiplex PCR, the repertoire was profiled, and TCRdb retains in-frame clones only, with some absent. The table has roughly 170,000 clones, about an eighth seen once. The sequencing sample was made of central memory CD4+ T cells from blood. These TCRs come from a woman aged 18 to 35 in good health.

V and J are TRBV18 and TRBJ1-3; maybe TRBD1 (5 bases). V lost 2 bases and J lost 0, with 14 bases in between. This CDR3 is built from 17 residues. CDR1 and CDR2 from the germline V gene are KGHSH and LQKENI. The CDR3 DNA reads as TGTGCCAGCTCACCAGCCGTCCGGGGGTACTCTGGAAACACCATATATTTT. It is translated as CASSPAVRGYSGNTIYF.

This clone was seen only a few times. The chain links TRBV7-2 to TRBJ1-2; D might be TRBD1 (6 bases). This CDR3 contains 16 residues. CDR1 SGHTA and CDR2 FQGNSA come from the germline V gene. The ends were cut back, 4 bases at V and 3 bases at J, with 18 bases in the middle. CDR3 sequence reads: CASSSRLRGEDYGYTF. DNA of the CDR3: TGTGCCAGCAGCTCCCGCCTCAGGGGCGAGGACTATGGCTACACCTTC.

This clone was found a few times. V gene TRBV7-2 combines with J gene TRBJ1-4; D is undetermined. This CDR3 contains 13 residues. The germline V gene has CDR1 SGHTA and CDR2 FQGNSA. The ends were cut back, 3 bases at V and 8 bases at J, with 10 bases in the middle. The CDR3 sequence is CASSFEPREKLFF. The CDR3 nucleotides read TGTGCCAGCAGCTTCGAACCGAGGGAAAAACTGTTTTTT.

This clone occurred a few times. The rearrangement joins TRBV6-6 to TRBJ2-5; weak D call: TRBD1 (5 bases). V lost 6 bases and J lost 1, with 12 bases in between. CDR3 size: 14 residues. Germline V CDR1 and CDR2: MNHNY, SVGAGI (reference sequence). The CDR3 bases are TGTGCCAGCAGGCCCGACAGTGCCCAAGAGACCCAGTACTTC. Its protein is CASRPDSAQETQYF.

The gene calls are TRBV6-5 and TRBJ2-2, with D possibly TRBD1 on 6 matching bases. Trimming cost V 6 bases and J 5 bases, with 13 bases left between them. CDR3 size: 14 residues. The germline V gene has CDR1 MNHEY and CDR2 SVGAGI. As DNA, the CDR3 is TGTGCCAGCAGGGCTAGAAGGGGGACCGGGGAGCTGTTTTTT. This sequence encodes CASRARRGTGELFF.

This clone occurred a few times. The chain couples TRBV2 to TRBJ1-6; TRBD1 agrees at 10 bases. Per the germline V gene, CDR1 is SNHLY and CDR2 is FYNNEI. The trim removed 7 bases at V and 7 bases at J, leaving 4 bases unmatched. The CDR3 contains 14 residues. The CDR3 DNA follows: TGTGCCAGCACATGGGGACAGGGGAATTCACCCCTCCACTTT. It yields the protein CASTWGQGNSPLHF.

This clone was observed a handful of times. The chain links TRBV6-1 to TRBJ1-1, with D possibly TRBD1 on 6 matching bases. The CDR3 has 12 amino acids. The V end was cut by 6 bases, the J end by 6 bases, with 11 bases between. From germline, CDR1 is MNHNS and CDR2 SASEGT. The CDR3 region has the DNA TGTGCCAGCAGGGACAGTATACCTGAAGCTTTCTTT. This encodes CASRDSIPEAFF.

Only a few counts were recorded for this clone. V is TRBV28 and J is TRBJ2-1, with TRBD2 matching 8 bases. The J segment lost 5 bases and the V segment lost 5 bases, leaving 8 bases of the junction unmatched. Germline V CDR1 and CDR2: MDHEN, SYDVKM. The CDR3 contains 15 residues. CDR3 DNA sequence: TGTGCCAGCAGTCTTAGCGGGATAACGCACAATGAGCAGTTCTTC. As protein: CASSLSGITHNEQFF. The variable domain in full, completed from reference TRBV28 and TRBJ2-1, reads DVKVTQSSRYLVKRTGEKVFLECVQDMDHENMFWYRQDPGLGLRLIYFSYDVKMKEKGDIPEGYSVSREKKERFSLILESASTNQTSMYLCASSLSGITHNEQFFGPGTRLTVL.

This clone occurred a few times. The genes are TRBV7-3 and TRBJ2-1, with 15 bases identical to TRBD2. Germline CDR1 is SGHTA and CDR2 is FQGTGA. The CDR3 contains 17 residues. V dropped 1 base and J dropped 4; count of bases not matched to a gene: 2. DNA of the CDR3: TGTGCCAGCAGCTTAAAAGGACTAGCGGGAGGGTACAATGAGCAGTTCTTC. Translation: CASSLKGLAGGYNEQFF.

The V gene is TRBV2, the J gene TRBJ2-6; 10 bases map to TRBD1. There are 19 residues in the CDR3. Germline lookup yields CDR1 SNHLY and CDR2 FYNNEI. J was trimmed by 2 bases and V by 6 bases; bases with no gene match: 13. As DNA, the CDR3 is TGTGCCAGCAGCGGACAGGGGGTCGGCAGCCAAGCTGGGGCCAACGTCCTGACTTTC. It yields the protein CASSGQGVGSQAGANVLTF.

The chain uses TRBV10-3 and TRBJ2-1, with 9 bases aligning to TRBD2. Germline assignment: CDR1 ENHRY and CDR2 SYGVKD. This CDR3 is 14 amino acids long. Trimming took 7 bases from V and 9 from J; bases not matched to a gene: 10. The CDR3 DNA follows: TGTGCCATCAACCCGACTAGCGGTATTGGTGAGCAGTTCTTC. Translated: CAINPTSGIGEQFF.

The chain couples TRBV30 to TRBJ2-2, with D possibly being TRBD1 (6 bases). CDR1 is GTSNPN and CDR2 is SVGIG in the germline V gene (reference sequence). V shed 5 bases and J shed 8 bases, with 15 bases lying between them. The CDR3 contains 13 residues. Here the CDR3 reads CAWYTGISGELFF. CDR3 DNA sequence: TGTGCCTGGTACACAGGGATTTCTGGGGAGCTGTTTTTT.

The rearrangement links TRBV6-6 to TRBJ1-5, with a possible D match to TRBD1 (5 bases). V lost 6 bases to trimming and J lost 6 bases, with 15 bases between them. Germline assignment: CDR1 MNHNY and CDR2 SVGAGI (reference sequence). The CDR3 is 14 residues long. The DNA of the CDR3 is TGTGCCAGCAGATCCGGGGGGAATCGTCAGCCCCAGCATTTT. Protein: CASRSGGNRQPQHF.

This clone was seen many times. CDR3 sequence reads: CASSLAGNEKLFF. In DNA form, the CDR3 reads TGTGCCAGCAGCTTGGCGGGGAATGAAAAACTGTTTTTT. This chain joins TRBV7-9 and TRBJ1-4; D call uncertain. Deletions cut 3 bases from V and 5 bases from J, with 7 bases between. This CDR3 region has 13 residues. Per germline, CDR1 SEHNR and CDR2 FQNEAQ (reference sequence).

V and J are TRBV30 and TRBJ2-3; TRBD2 agrees at 12 bases. The CDR3 consists of 13 residues. The V gene's germline CDR1 is GTSNPN and CDR2 SVGIG (reference sequence). DNA of the CDR3: TGTGCTTTGACTAGCGGGAGAATAGATACGCAGTATTTT. Its protein product is CALTSGRIDTQYF.

The chain carries TRBV29-1 and TRBJ1-1; D remains unclear. Germline V gene lookup returns CDR1 SQVTM and CDR2 ANQGSEA. The CDR3 runs 10 residues. V lost 3 bases and J 8 bases, leaving 7 bases between the germline ends. CDR3: CSVDRREAFF. The DNA of the CDR3 is TGCAGCGTTGATAGGCGGGAAGCTTTCTTT.

The V call is TRBV27, the J call TRBJ2-3; 8 bases are shared with TRBD2. V was clipped by 2 bases and J by 6 bases; unmatched bases: 16. The germline gives CDR1 MNHEY, CDR2 SMNVEV (reference sequence). This CDR3 contains 18 residues. CDR3 loop: CASSLVGTGRAGTDTQYF. The CDR3 region has the DNA TGTGCCAGCAGTTTAGTTGGTACCGGGAGGGCAGGAACGGATACGCAGTATTTT.